The clone carrying this TCR beta chain was seen only a few times. The antigen is not known. In germline, CDR1 is LNHNV, CDR2 YYDKDF (reference sequence). V lost 0 bases and J lost 5, with 16 bases in between. The CDR3 is made up of 16 amino acids. The data were obtained in a study of post-analysis software for immune sequencing data. Study results and caveats: There were roughly 5 TRBV segments more frequent in patients than controls, and TRBV5-6, TRBV5-1 and TRBV20-1 were among them.

Each TCR beta cDNA library carried unique molecular identifiers. A single record per CDR3 protein comes from TCRdb applying MiXCR to the PCR reads. Of approximately 660,000 distinct CDR3 sequences in the sample, 59% were seen once. The material sequenced was blood. V and J are TRBV15 and TRBJ2-5; D might be TRBD1 or TRBD2, each matching 5 bases. This TCR was recovered from a girl aged 2-10 years with multiple sclerosis. The CDR3 protein is CATSRDQDGGWETQYF. The CDR3 DNA reads TGTGCCACCAGCAGAGACCAGGATGGGGGATGGGAGACCCAGTACTTC.